One sample yielded the 17 T cell receptor beta chains listed below, sequenced in a study of vaccination and CD4 T cells after COVID-19 (dated by TCRdb to about 2022). Their antigen targets remain unknown. The method was PCR. Sequenced on an Illumina iSeq 100. DNA from cultured CD4+ T cells was subjected to TCR sequencing with the Oncomine TCR Beta short-read assay at the Johns Hopkins FTIC core. TCRdb ran its own pipeline on the public reads, namely fastp trimming at Q25 and MiXCR clone calling, and kept in-frame beta chains. Every CDR3 protein is listed once, alongside the most common genes and DNA of its rows. This sample holds more than 10,000 distinct CDR3 sequences; 50% to 65% were observed only once. The ten biggest clones cover approximately 12% of the sample. The intended sense of this specimen's treatment or condition label: approximately nine-day PBMC culture with coronavirus spike peptide pools or control peptides (ViraFEST assay).

Sequenced sample: CD4+ T cells from blood, cultured in vitro. The origin of the receptors is a human donor who had recovered from COVID-19.

CDR3 sequence reads: CASSPRHNEQYF. DNA of the CDR3: TGTGCCAGCAGCCCCCGCCACAACGAGCAGTACTTC. The chain carries TRBV11-2 and TRBJ2-7; D unclear. The CDR3 is 12 amino acids. V was clipped by 5 bases and J by 5 bases, with 10 bases between them. Germline CDR1 reads SGHAT; CDR2 reads FQNNGV.

This clonotype has a handful of counts. CDR3 bases: TGTGCCAGCAGCTTATGGCGGGACAGCTACACCTTC. Translated: CASSLWRDSYTF. The chain recombines TRBV7-6 with TRBJ1-2; tentative D call: TRBD1 (6 bases). Germline values: CDR1 SGHVS, CDR2 FNYEAQ. There are 12 residues in the CDR3. V gave up 2 bases and J gave up 9 bases, with 10 bases separating them.

Only a few counts were recorded for this clonotype. This chain uses TRBV6-1 with TRBJ1-5; D gene ambiguous. The CDR3 runs to 13 residues. The V end lost 6 bases, the J end lost 10 bases, and 16 bases lay between the germline ends. Germline-derived CDR1 and CDR2 are MNHNS and SASEGT. The CDR3 DNA is TGTGCCAGCAGAGAGACACTCGAGGGACCCCAGCATTTT. It translates to CASRETLEGPQHF.

This sequence joins TRBV7-8 and TRBJ2-3; 9 bases line up with TRBD2. Germline assignment: CDR1 SGHVS and CDR2 FQNEAQ. The ends lost 6 bases at V and 3 bases at J; junction bases unmatched: 4. The CDR3 is made up of 14 amino acids. The CDR3 DNA follows: TGTGCCAGCAGTAGCGGGAGAGGGACAGATACGCAGTATTTT. It codes for CASSSGRGTDTQYF.

The rearrangement uses TRBV20-1 and TRBJ2-2; 8 bases fit TRBD1. J lost 7 bases, V lost 2 bases, and 3 bases had no gene match. The CDR3 is made up of 13 amino acids. Germline lookup yields CDR1 DFQATT and CDR2 SNEGSKA (reference sequence). The CDR3 DNA reads as TGCAGTGCTAGACAGGGGGCGGACGGGGAGCTGTTTTTT. Protein product: CSARQGADGELFF.

The genes are TRBV6-1 and TRBJ1-3, with 7 nucleotides matching TRBD1. The V gene's germline CDR1 is MNHNS and CDR2 SASEGT. The CDR3 sequence is 14 residues long. Unmatched junction bases numbered 2, after V lost 3 bases and J lost 3 bases. DNA of the CDR3: TGTGCCAGCAGTGACAGGGACAGTGGAAACACCATATATTTT. Translation gives CASSDRDSGNTIYF.

The V and J genes are TRBV20-1 and TRBJ1-2; 8 bases are a match to TRBD1. CDR1 and CDR2 from the germline V gene are DFQATT and SNEGSKA (reference sequence). This CDR3 has 14 amino acids. V was clipped by 6 bases and J by 4 bases; unmatched bases: 10. In nucleotides, the CDR3 is TGCAGTGCATACCCTCAGGGGGCTGGCTATGGCTACACCTTC. Residues: CSAYPQGAGYGYTF.

This clonotype came up once. The chain uses TRBV30 and TRBJ2-7; D is unclear. The CDR3 is made up of 12 amino acids. Germline V lookup: CDR1 GTSNPN, CDR2 SVGIG (reference sequence). The ends were cut back, 2 bases at V and 4 bases at J, with 9 bases in the middle. The CDR3 nucleotides read TGTGCCTGGAGTTTCGACCTTTACGAGCAGTACTTC. It encodes CAWSFDLYEQYF. Together with reference TRBV30 and TRBJ2-7, the CDR3 gives the full variable domain: SQTIHQWPATLVQPVGSPLSLECTVEGTSNPNLYWYRQAAGRGLQLLFYSVGIGQISSEVPQNLSASRPQDRQFILSSKKLLLSDSGFYLCAWSFDLYEQYFGPGTRLTVT.

This clonotype was recorded a few times. The chain links TRBV7-9 to TRBJ1-2; the match to TRBD1 covers 7 bases. V lost 4 bases to trimming and J lost 8 bases; unmatched junction nucleotides: 10. The germline V gene has CDR1 SEHNR and CDR2 FQNEAQ (reference sequence). CDR3 size: 14 residues. The CDR3 coding sequence is TGTGCCAGCAGCTACGAGGGGGACAGCGGCGGCTACACCTTC. Protein sequence: CASSYEGDSGGYTF.

V and J are TRBV2 and TRBJ1-2; a weak D match, TRBD1 (5 bases). Germline V gives CDR1 SNHLY, CDR2 FYNNEI. The CDR3 extends over 13 amino acids. V dropped 6 bases and J dropped 5 bases, with 13 bases sitting between them. CDR3 amino acids: CASRDSGSYGYTF. Here the CDR3 DNA reads TGTGCCAGCAGGGACTCAGGGTCTTATGGCTACACCTTC.

CDR3 coding DNA: TGCAGTGCTCAGGACAGGGGTTCTGGAAACACCATATATTTT. Translation gives CSAQDRGSGNTIYF. The V call is TRBV20-1, the J call TRBJ1-3; 9 bases match TRBD1. Germline V gives CDR1 DFQATT, CDR2 SNEGSKA (reference sequence). This CDR3 has 14 amino acids. Trimming at V came to 5 bases and at J to 1 base, leaving 3 bases not matched to a gene.

This clonotype was seen a few times. The chain uses TRBV7-2 and TRBJ2-1; tentative D call: TRBD2 (6 bases). The germline V and J ends were trimmed by 7 bases and 0 bases, with 13 bases remaining between them. This CDR3 spans 15 amino acids. Germline V gene data show CDR1 as SGHTA and CDR2 as FQGNSA. In DNA, the CDR3 is TGTGCCAGCACCCTATCCGGGAGCTCCTACAATGAGCAGTTCTTC. This gives the protein CASTLSGSSYNEQFF.

The chain joins TRBV15 to TRBJ2-7; D call uncertain. Trimming left V 0 bases short and J 3 bases short, with 6 bases between. Per the germline V gene, CDR1 is LNHNV and CDR2 is YYDKDF (reference sequence). The CDR3 is 13 residues long. The CDR3 sequence is CATSRDRVYEQYF. The CDR3 nucleotides are TGTGCCACCAGCAGAGATCGGGTCTACGAGCAGTACTTC.

The chain has TRBV2 and TRBJ2-2, with TRBD2 matching over 10 bases. V dropped 7 bases and J dropped 2; count of bases not matched to a gene: 7. The CDR3 is made up of 16 amino acids. The germline V gene has CDR1 SNHLY and CDR2 FYNNEI. CDR3 amino acids: CASTRGLARNTGELFF. DNA for the CDR3: TGTGCCAGCACCCGGGGACTAGCGCGCAACACCGGGGAGCTGTTTTTT.

This clonotype was observed a few times. The chain is built from TRBV27 and TRBJ1-6; no clear D gene. The CDR3 totals 15 residues. Germline CDR1 MNHEY, CDR2 SMNVEV (reference sequence). V was clipped by 7 bases and J by 0 bases, with 10 bases between them. The CDR3: CASTQPGSYNSPLHF. CDR3 coding DNA: TGTGCCAGCACCCAACCCGGCTCCTATAATTCACCCCTCCACTTT.

The rearrangement links TRBV20-1 to TRBJ2-7; D is undetermined. The CDR3 length is 13 residues. In germline, CDR1 is DFQATT, CDR2 SNEGSKA (reference sequence). Trimming took off 1 base at V and 2 bases at J, with 9 bases between the two ends. CDR3 DNA sequence: TGCAGTGCTAGAGGTCGGGTAGCCTACGAGCAGTACTTC. This codes for CSARGRVAYEQYF.

The chain joins TRBV20-1 to TRBJ1-1; 8 positions match TRBD1. The CDR3 spans 16 residues. V was clipped by 2 bases and J by 4 bases; unmatched bases: 12. Germline loops: CDR1 DFQATT, CDR2 SNEGSKA (reference sequence). For the CDR3, the DNA is TGCAGTGCTAGAACTGGACAGGGCGTTCACGGCACTGAAGCTTTCTTT. This encodes CSARTGQGVHGTEAFF.